This TCR beta chain was sequenced for a study of vaccination effects on CD4 cells after COVID-19 (dated by TCRdb to between 2022 and 2023). Regarding the study in general: Each participant received two doses of an mRNA SARS-CoV-2 vaccine, either BNT162b2 or mRNA-1273. The Oncomine TCR Beta short-read assay on an Illumina iSeq 100 was used to sequence cultures from other donors in the study. The study compared SARS-CoV-2 spike-specific CD4+ TCR repertoires before and after mRNA vaccination in COVID-19 convalescent patients and infection-naive vaccine recipients. Altogether, 10 COVID-19 convalescent patients and a few SARS-CoV-2-naive healthy vaccine recipients made up the full study. The research as a whole found: Among healthy vaccine recipients, nearly all vaccine-induced clones were SARS-CoV-2 mono-reactive, and just 1 of 255 was cross-reactive with common cold coronaviruses. At late post-vaccination timepoints, both infection-induced and vaccine-induced clones showed marked clonal contraction, consistent with waning T cell responses. The study was limited by a small number of convalescent patients and lacked early post-infection timepoints.

CDR1 and CDR2, looked up from the germline V gene, are MNHEY and SVGAGI. A distance of 13 bases separates the germline ends of V and J, which lose 0 bases and 6 bases respectively. The cysteine opens and the phenylalanine closes a CDR3 of 15 amino acids. The CDR3 DNA has 45 bases and is translated from base 1. With respect to this clone: Its antigen target is currently unknown. Per-base quality was not reported, and no clone a single base away is much larger than it.

To identify antigen-specific CD4+ T cell clonotypes by their expansion, the ViraFEST assay first stimulated PBMC with viral peptide pools and then applied TCR sequencing. After around eleven days of culture, CD4+ T cells were isolated with the EasySep CD4+ T cell isolation kit. Negative nucleocapsid antibody results before and after vaccination confirmed that the healthy vaccine recipients had no prior SARS-CoV-2 infection. Some 2 million PBMC per well were cultured in IMDM with around 5% human AB serum, roughly 11 IU/ml IL-2 and gentamicin, plus 10 ug/ml peptides. On days 3 and 7, half of the culture medium was replaced with fresh IL-2-containing medium. Each peptide stimulation condition was cultured in triplicate wells unless otherwise noted. PBMC were separated from whole blood using Ficoll-Paque Plus gradient centrifugation and were then either cryopreserved at -140C or used fresh. Overlapping peptide pools spanned the spike proteins of SARS-CoV-2 and the common cold coronaviruses HCoV-NL63, HCoV-OC43 and HCoV-229E. The QIAamp micro DNA kit was used to extract genomic DNA from the cultured CD4+ T cells.

To prepare the library, the immunoSEQ multiplex PCR assay was applied. DNA from the cultured, isolated CD4+ T cells was subjected to TCR beta CDR3 sequencing. Regarding the original processing steps: Non-productive TCR sequences were discarded, and reads were trimmed to the CDR3 region, with only CDR3s of 7 or more amino acids retained. The MANAFEST web app was used to identify antigen-specific clonotypes by comparing expansion in peptide wells with expansion in reference cultures. To be called positive, a clone needed expansion at FDR<0.05 compared with the reference and with all other wells, an odds ratio greater than 5, and a frequency greater than 0.1% in two replicate wells. A clonotype was called cross-reactive if it was significantly expanded both in SARS-CoV-2 spike wells and in at least one common cold coronavirus spike condition. Levenshtein distance calculated with the stringdist R package was used to assess CDR3 similarity, and unrooted trees were constructed with ape in R 3.6.1. TCRdb's version of the immuneACCESS table is confined to in-frame rearrangements and falls short of the full clone set. An unresolved V gene accounts for under half of the shortfall where checked; the remainder is of unknown origin. Clonal size and the V and J genes are those of that table, whereas D and trimming came from the DNA. This sample lists 55,000 to 75,000 clones; around 69% were detected once. The top ten constitute approximately 3% of the sample.

This TCR derives from a human donor who received a COVID-19 vaccine. The chain employs TRBV6-5 and TRBJ2-3; the D gene is perhaps TRBD2, from 7 matching bases. The starting material was CD4+ T cells from PBMCs cultured with HCoV-NL63 spike peptides, obtained before COVID-19 vaccination. The sample's cell subset or site label, decoded: HCoV-NL63 spike overlapping peptide pool stimulation. In nucleotide form, the sequence is TGTGCCAGCAGTTACTCGGGGGGGGCCTGGGATACGCAGTATTTT. Its protein reads: CASSYSGGAWDTQYF.